This TCR beta chain stems from a study of T cells in Graves' hyperthyroidism and ophthalmopathy. RNA transcripts were the template for amplifying TCR beta CDR3 regions. TCR CDR3 underwent first-round RT-PCR with the HTBI primer set. Using its own MiXCR run on the multiplex PCR reads, TCRdb lists one record per CDR3 protein. The sample lists approximately 700,000 distinct CDR3 sequences, roughly 15% occurring once. CDR1 is SGHTA, CDR2 FQGTGA, per germline. This CDR3 spans 14 amino acids. Between the trimmed V and J ends, which lost 4 bases and 6 bases, there was a span of 16 bases. The receptor comes from a man aged 18 to 29 with Graves' hyperthyroidism. Sequenced sample: blood. V and J are TRBV7-3 and TRBJ2-7; TRBD2 is a possible D gene (6 bases). Written as DNA, the CDR3 is TGTGCCAGCAGCTCTACCAACGGGGGTCTCGAGCAGTACTTC. Its translation: CASSSTNGGLEQYF. Combining the CDR3 with reference TRBV7-3 and TRBJ2-7 gives the whole variable domain GAGVSQTPSNKVTEKGKYVELRCDPISGHTALYWYRQSLGQGPEFLIYFQGTGAADDSGLPNDRFFAVRPEGSVSTLKIQRTERGDSAVYLCASSSTNGGLEQYFGPGTRLTVT.